This TCR beta chain was obtained from a study of long-term antiretroviral therapy in people with HIV. Samples were assayed with immunoSEQ v3.0 at survey level. Sequencing set out to capture roughly 40,000-55,000 T-cell genomes per sample. Produced via immunoSEQ multiplex PCR; TCRdb's table is partial and in-frame only. The sample carries more than 20,000 clones, roughly 87% recorded once. Overall study findings and caveats: Compared with controls, HIV repertoires showed narrower CDR3 length ranges. At every time point, clones expanded before ART dominated the repertoire.

On this clone itself: Its antigen is unknown.

The receptor comes from a man between 45 and 60 years old with HIV. Source: unsorted PBMCs, taken 0.3 years after starting antiretroviral therapy.

This CDR3 reads CASSFRTVGVYEQYF. The CDR3 bases are TGTGCCAGCAGTTTTAGGACTGTAGGGGTCTACGAGCAGTACTTC. The genes are TRBV27 and TRBJ2-7; the D call may be TRBD1 or TRBD2 (5 bases each). Trimming shortened V by 3 bases and J by 3 bases, and 15 bases separated the two germline ends. This CDR3 has 15 amino acids. Germline V gene lookup returns CDR1 MNHEY and CDR2 SMNVEV (reference sequence).